The clone carrying this TCR beta chain was recorded at least ten times. This sample is drawn from a study of blood T cells in healthy people across ages. Together with a sample-barcoded 5' primer, a J-beta primer mix was included in a second PCR lasting roughly 6 to 12 cycles. Each CDR3 protein gets one entry after TCRdb re-called the 5' RACE reads with MiXCR. Of 450,000 to 700,000 distinct CDR3 sequences listed, about 25% are singletons. Caucasian individuals from Russia who were healthy and aged 6 to 90 acted as donors. The V end was cut by 5 bases, the J end by 0 bases, with 12 bases between. Germline V CDR1 and CDR2: SGHRS, YFSETQ. The CDR3 has 15 amino acids.

The specimen sequenced was blood. V is TRBV5-1 and J is TRBJ2-1; D gene ambiguous. The TCR was taken from a woman between 65 and 79 years old in good health. The CDR3 nucleotides read TGCGCCAGCAGGTTTGGCGGTAGCTCCTACAATGAGCAGTTCTTC. It translates to CASRFGGSSYNEQFF.